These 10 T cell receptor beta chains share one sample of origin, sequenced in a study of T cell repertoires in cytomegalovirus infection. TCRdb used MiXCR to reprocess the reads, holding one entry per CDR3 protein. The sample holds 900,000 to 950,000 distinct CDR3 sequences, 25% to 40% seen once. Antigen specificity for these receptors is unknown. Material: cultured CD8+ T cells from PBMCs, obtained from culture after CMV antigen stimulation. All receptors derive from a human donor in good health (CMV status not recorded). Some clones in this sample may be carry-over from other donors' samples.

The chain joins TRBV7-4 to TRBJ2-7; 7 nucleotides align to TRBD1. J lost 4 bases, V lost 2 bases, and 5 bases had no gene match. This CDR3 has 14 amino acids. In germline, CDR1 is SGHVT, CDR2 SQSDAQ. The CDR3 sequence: CASSLKGQWYEQYF. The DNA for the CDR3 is TGTGCCAGCAGCTTAAAGGGACAGTGGTACGAGCAGTACTTC.

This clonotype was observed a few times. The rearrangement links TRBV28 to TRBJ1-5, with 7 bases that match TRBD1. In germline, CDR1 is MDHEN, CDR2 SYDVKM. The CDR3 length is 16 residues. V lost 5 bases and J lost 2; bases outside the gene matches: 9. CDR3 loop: CASSREHRGRNQPQHF. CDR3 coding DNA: TGTGCCAGCAGTCGCGAACACAGGGGTCGCAATCAGCCCCAGCATTTT.

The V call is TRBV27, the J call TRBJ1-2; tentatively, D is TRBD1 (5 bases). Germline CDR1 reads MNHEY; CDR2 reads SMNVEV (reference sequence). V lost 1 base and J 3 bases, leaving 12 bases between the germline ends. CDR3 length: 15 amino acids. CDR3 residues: CASSLWSGGDYGYTF. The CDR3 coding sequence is TGTGCCAGCAGTTTATGGTCTGGGGGGGACTATGGCTACACCTTC.

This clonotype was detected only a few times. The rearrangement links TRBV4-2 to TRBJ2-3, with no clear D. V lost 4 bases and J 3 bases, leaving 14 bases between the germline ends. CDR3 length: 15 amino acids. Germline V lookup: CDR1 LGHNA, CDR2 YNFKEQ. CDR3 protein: CASSPPPGSTDTQYF. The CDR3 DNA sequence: TGTGCCAGCAGCCCCCCCCCCGGGTCGACAGATACGCAGTATTTT.

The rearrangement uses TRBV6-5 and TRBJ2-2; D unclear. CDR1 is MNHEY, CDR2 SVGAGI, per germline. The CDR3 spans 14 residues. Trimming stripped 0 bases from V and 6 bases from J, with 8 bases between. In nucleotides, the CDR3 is TGTGCCAGCAGTTACTCTAAAGAGGCCGGGGAGCTGTTTTTT. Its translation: CASSYSKEAGELFF.

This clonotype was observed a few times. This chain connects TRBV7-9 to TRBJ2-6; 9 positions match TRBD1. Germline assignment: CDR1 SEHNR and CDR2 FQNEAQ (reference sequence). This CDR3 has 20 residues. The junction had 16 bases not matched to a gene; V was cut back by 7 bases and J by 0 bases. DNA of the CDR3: TGTGCCAGCACCCAAGGGCGGGGGACAGGGTCGTTCTCTGGGGCCAACGTCCTGACTTTC. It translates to CASTQGRGTGSFSGANVLTF. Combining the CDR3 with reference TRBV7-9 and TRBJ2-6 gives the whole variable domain DTGVSQNPRHKITKRGQNVTFRCDPISEHNRLYWYRQTLGQGPEFLTYFQNEAQLEKSRLLSDRFSAERPKGSFSTLEIQRTEQGDSAMYLCASTQGRGTGSFSGANVLTFGAGSRLTVL.

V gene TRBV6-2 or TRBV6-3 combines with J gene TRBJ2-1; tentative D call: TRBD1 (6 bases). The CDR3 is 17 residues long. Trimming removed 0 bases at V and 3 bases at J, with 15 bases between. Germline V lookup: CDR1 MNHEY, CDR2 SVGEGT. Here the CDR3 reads CASSYSMDSPIYNEQFF. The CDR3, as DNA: TGTGCCAGCAGTTACTCGATGGACAGCCCAATCTACAATGAGCAGTTCTTC.

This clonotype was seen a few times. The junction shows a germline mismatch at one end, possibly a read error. The CDR3: CASSFDDMNAEAFF. CDR3 DNA: TGTGCCAGCAGCTTTGATGATATGAACGCTGAAGCTTTCTTT. The chain recombines TRBV5-5 with TRBJ1-1; D uncertain. This CDR3 spans 14 amino acids. Germline V gene lookup returns CDR1 SGHKS and CDR2 YYEKEE (reference sequence).

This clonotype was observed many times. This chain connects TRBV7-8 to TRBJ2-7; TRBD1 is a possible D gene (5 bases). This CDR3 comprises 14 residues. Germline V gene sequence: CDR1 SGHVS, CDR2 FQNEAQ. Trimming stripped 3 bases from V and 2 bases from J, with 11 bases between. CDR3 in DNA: TGTGCCAGCAGCTTGAGACAGCGAACCTACGAGCAGTACGTC. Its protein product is CASSLRQRTYEQYV.

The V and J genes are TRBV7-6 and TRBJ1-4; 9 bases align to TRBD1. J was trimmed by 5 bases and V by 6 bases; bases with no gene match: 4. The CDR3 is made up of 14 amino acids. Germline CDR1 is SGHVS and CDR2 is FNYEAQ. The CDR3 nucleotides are TGTGCCAGCAGTCGACAGGGGGGGAATGAAAAACTGTTTTTT. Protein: CASSRQGGNEKLFF.